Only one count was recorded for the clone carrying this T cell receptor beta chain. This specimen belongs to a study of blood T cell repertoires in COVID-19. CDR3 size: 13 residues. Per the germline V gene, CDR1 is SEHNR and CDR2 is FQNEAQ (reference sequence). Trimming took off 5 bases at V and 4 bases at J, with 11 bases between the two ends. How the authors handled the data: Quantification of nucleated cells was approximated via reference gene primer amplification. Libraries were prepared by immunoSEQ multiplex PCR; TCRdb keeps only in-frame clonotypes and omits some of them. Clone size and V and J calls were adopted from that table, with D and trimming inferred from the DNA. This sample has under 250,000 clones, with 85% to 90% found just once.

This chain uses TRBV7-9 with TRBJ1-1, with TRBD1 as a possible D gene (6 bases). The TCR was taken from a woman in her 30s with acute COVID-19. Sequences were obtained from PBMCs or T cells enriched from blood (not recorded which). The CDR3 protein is CASSVTQGTEAFF. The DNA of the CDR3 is TGTGCCAGCAGCGTCACACAGGGCACTGAAGCTTTCTTT. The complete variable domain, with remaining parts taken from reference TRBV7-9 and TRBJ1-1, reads DTGVSQNPRHKITKRGQNVTFRCDPISEHNRLYWYRQTLGQGPEFLTYFQNEAQLEKSRLLSDRFSAERPKGSFSTLEIQRTEQGDSAMYLCASSVTQGTEAFFGQGTRLTVV.